This T cell receptor (beta chain) comes out of a study of cytomegalovirus exposure and HLA in healthy donors. General study points: The study found most TCR sequences rare, yet found some public TCRs in many donors. Reported results showed that the classifier diagnosed cytomegalovirus status with high specificity and sensitivity.

CDR3 length equals 14 residues. V was trimmed by 0 bases and J by 7 bases, leaving 7 bases between them. Germline loops: CDR1 LNHNV, CDR2 YYDKDF (reference sequence). On this clone: Its antigen is not known.

The PCR had 60 Vbeta and 13 Jbeta primers. The assay was immunoSEQ multiplex PCR, and TCRdb's table has in-frame clones only and misses some. The table lists 150,000 to 200,000 clones. This receptor was taken from a man aged 25 to 40 in good health and CMV-seronegative. Material: PBMCs. The chain is built from TRBV15 and TRBJ1-6; D is ambiguous. The CDR3 loop reads CATSRDVENSPLHF. The CDR3 DNA reads as TGTGCCACCAGCAGAGATGTGGAGAATTCACCCCTCCACTTT.